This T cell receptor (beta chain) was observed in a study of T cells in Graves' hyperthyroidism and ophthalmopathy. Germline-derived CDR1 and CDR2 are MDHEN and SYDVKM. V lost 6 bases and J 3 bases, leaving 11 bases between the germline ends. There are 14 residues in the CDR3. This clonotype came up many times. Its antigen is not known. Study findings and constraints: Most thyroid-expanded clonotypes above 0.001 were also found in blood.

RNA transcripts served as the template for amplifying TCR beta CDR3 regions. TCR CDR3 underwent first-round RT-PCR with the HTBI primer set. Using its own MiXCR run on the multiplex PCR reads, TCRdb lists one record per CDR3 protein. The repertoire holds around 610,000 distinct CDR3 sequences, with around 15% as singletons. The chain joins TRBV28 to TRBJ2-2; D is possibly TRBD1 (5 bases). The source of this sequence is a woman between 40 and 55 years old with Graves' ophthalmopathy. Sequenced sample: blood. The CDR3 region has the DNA TGTGCCAGCAGCCAGGGATTGGACACCGGGGAGCTGTTTTTT. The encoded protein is CASSQGLDTGELFF.